The clone carrying this TCR beta chain was detected only a few times. Trimming stripped 1 base from V and 2 bases from J, with 6 bases between. Germline V CDR1 and CDR2: SGHNT, YYREEE (reference sequence). The CDR3 length is 13 residues. This sample is drawn from a study of early T cells in non-severe SARS-CoV-2 infection. TCRdb fed the 5' RACE reads into MiXCR, producing one record per CDR3 protein. Among about 110,000 distinct CDR3 sequences, around 10% were seen once, and the ten largest hold around 3%. This chain connects TRBV5-4 to TRBJ2-5; D is possibly TRBD1 (5 bases). The sequenced sample was whole blood. This receptor was taken from an adult who was a healthcare worker with PCR-confirmed SARS-CoV-2 infection or an uninfected control (not recorded which). CDR3 sequence reads: CASSLPGQETQYF. The DNA for the CDR3 is TGTGCCAGCAGCTTGCCAGGGCAAGAGACCCAGTACTTC.